This T cell receptor (beta chain) was recovered during a study of control samples from healthy donors and cancer patients. This clone is a singleton in its sample. The CDR3 is 15 amino acids. The V and J ends lost 0 bases and 7 bases respectively, with 14 bases between them. CDR1 and CDR2 from the germline V gene are SGHRS and YFSETQ. Some clones are missing from TCRdb's copy, which holds only in-frame ones; the method was immunoSEQ multiplex PCR. The table has about 130,000 clones, roughly 89% seen once. V is TRBV5-1 and J is TRBJ1-5, with D uncertain. The clonotype comes from a man between 18 and 35 years old in good health. Sequenced sample: blood. The CDR3 sequence: CASSLGAGEGQPQHF. For the CDR3, the DNA is TGCGCCAGCAGCTTGGGGGCCGGGGAGGGACAGCCCCAGCATTTT. Together with reference TRBV5-1 and TRBJ1-5, the CDR3 gives the full variable domain: KAGVTQTPRYLIKTRGQQVTLSCSPISGHRSVSWYQQTPGQGLQFLFEYFSETQRNKGNFPGRFSGRQFSNSRSEMNVSTLELGDSALYLCASSLGAGEGQPQHFGDGTRLSIL.